This T cell receptor (beta chain) was recovered during a study of blood T cell repertoires in COVID-19. Study-level background: The study drew acute and convalescent COVID-19 samples from the United States, Italy and Spain.

Original analysis: Counts of nucleated cells, estimated from reference gene primer amplification, were obtained. The assay was immunoSEQ multiplex PCR, and TCRdb's table has in-frame clones only and misses some. The DNA was the basis for D and trimming; V, J and clone size are from that table. The table records 150,000 to 200,000 clones, around 80% of them present only once. This clone was counted only a few times. Self-reported history from a screening survey and questionnaire set each donor's cohort. Germline V gene data show CDR1 as MGHRA and CDR2 as YSYEKL. The CDR3 contains 15 residues. The ends were cut back, 3 bases at V and 4 bases at J, with 15 bases in the middle.

V gene TRBV4-1 combines with J gene TRBJ1-2; no reliable D call. Sequenced material: PBMCs or T cells enriched from blood (not recorded which). The receptor was derived from a woman aged 50 to 60 with acute COVID-19. CDR3 region: CASSQIVAGTYGYTF. DNA for the CDR3: TGCGCCAGCAGCCAGATCGTGGCGGGAACCTATGGCTACACCTTC.